What follows describes a single TCR beta chain. The target antigen is unknown. CDR3 length: 14 residues. Deletions cut 4 bases from V and 7 bases from J, with 16 bases between. Study-level results: Tumor memory CD4+ T cell TCR gene usage clustered with blood and lymph node memory CD4+ cells and lymph node naive CD4+ cells. Tumor-infiltrating Treg TCR alpha and beta sequences overlapped most with tumor naive CD4+ T cells, then blood naive. Naive CD4+ cells shared around 13% of tumor Treg sequences.

Adaptor-ligated barcode primers were used to amplify TRBV12-4/TRBJ1-2 clonotypes. TCRdb passed the multiplex PCR reads through MiXCR, listing each CDR3 protein once. The table includes hundreds of distinct CDR3 sequences, roughly a sixth detected once. The memory fraction was CD4+CD45RO+CD25- cells. The rearrangement joins TRBV12-3 or TRBV12-4 to TRBJ1-2, with D uncertain. Sequencing was performed on memory CD4+ T cells sorted from blood. Sample subset: memory CD4+ T cells, CD4+CD45RO+CD25-. The source is a female donor with breast cancer. The chain's CDR3 is CASSSGLTVGGYTF. The DNA for the CDR3 is TGTGCCAGCAGTTCAGGCCTGACGGTGGGTGGCTACACCTTC.